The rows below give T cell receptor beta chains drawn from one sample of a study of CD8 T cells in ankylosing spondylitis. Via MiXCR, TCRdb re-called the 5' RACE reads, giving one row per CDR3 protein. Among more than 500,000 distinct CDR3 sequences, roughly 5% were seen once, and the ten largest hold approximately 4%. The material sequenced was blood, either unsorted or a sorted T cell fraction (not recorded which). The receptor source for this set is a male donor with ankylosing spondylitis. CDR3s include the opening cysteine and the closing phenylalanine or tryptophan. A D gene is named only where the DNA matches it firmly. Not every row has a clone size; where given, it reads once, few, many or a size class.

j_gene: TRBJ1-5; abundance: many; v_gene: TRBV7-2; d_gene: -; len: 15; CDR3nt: TGTGCCAGCAGCTTAGTAGGGCAGGTGAGACAGCCCCAGCATTTT; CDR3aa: CASSLVGQVRQPQHF
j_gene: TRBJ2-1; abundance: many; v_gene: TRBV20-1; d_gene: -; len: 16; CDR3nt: TGCAGTGCTAGAGATCAGCGAACGGGGTCCTACAATGAGCAGTTCTTC; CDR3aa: CSARDQRTGSYNEQFF
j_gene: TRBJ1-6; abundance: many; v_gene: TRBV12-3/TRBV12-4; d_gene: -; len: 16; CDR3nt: TGTGCCAGCAGTTCCCCTTCAGGGTTGGCCAATTCACCCCTCCACTTT; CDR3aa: CASSSPSGLANSPLHF
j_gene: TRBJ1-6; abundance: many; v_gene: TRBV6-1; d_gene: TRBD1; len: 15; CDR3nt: TGTGCCAGCAGTCGGACAGGGATCTCTAATTCACCCCTCCACTTT; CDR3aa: CASSRTGISNSPLHF
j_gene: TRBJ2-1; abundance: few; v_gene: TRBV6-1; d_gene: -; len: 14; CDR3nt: TGTGCCAGCAGCGAGATGGGGGACTACAATGAGCAGTTCTTC; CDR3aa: CASSEMGDYNEQFF
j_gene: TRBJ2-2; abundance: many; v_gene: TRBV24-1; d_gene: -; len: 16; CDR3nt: TGTGCCACCAGTGATGCCAGTGCTCCGAACACCGGGGAGCTGTTTTTT; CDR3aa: CATSDASAPNTGELFF
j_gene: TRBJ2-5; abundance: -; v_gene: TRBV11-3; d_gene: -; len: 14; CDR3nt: TGTGCCAGCCTCGGGGGGCCCTCGGGGGAGACCCAGTACTTC; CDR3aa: CASLGGPSGETQYF
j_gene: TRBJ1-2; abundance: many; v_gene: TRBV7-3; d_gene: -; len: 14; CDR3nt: TGTGCCAGCAGCTTAATGCGCGGGGTCTATGGCTACACCTTC; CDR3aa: CASSLMRGVYGYTF
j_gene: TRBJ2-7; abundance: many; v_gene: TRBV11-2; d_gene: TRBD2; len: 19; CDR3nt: TGTGCCAGCAGCTTAGTTTCGAATCGCGGGAGGACTAGCTCCTACGAGCAGTACTTC; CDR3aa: CASSLVSNRGRTSSYEQYF
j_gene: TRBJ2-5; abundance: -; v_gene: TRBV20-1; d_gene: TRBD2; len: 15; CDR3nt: TGCAGTGCTAGAGATGGCGGGAGGGCCGTGGAGACCCAGTACTTC; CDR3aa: CSARDGGRAVETQYF
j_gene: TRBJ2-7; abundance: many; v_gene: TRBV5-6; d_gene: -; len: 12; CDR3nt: TGTGCCAGCAGCTCGGTCCCCTACGAGCAGTACTTC; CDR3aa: CASSSVPYEQYF
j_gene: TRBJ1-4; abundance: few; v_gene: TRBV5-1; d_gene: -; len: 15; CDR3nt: TGCGCCAGCAGCTTGGACCCAGGGTATATTGAAAAACTGTTTTTT; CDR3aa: CASSLDPGYIEKLFF
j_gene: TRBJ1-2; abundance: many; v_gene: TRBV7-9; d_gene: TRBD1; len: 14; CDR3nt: TGTGCCAGCAGCTTTGCCGGGACAGGGCAAGGCTACACCTTC; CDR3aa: CASSFAGTGQGYTF
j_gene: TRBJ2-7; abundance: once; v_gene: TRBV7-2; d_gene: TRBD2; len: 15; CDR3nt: TGTGCCAGCAGCTTCGCGGGGGAATACTACTACGAGCAGTACTTC; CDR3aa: CASSFAGEYYYEQYF
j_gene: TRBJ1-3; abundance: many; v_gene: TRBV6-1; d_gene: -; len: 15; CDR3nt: TGTGCCAGCACTCCGACCCACGGCCGCGGAAACACCATATATTTT; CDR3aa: CASTPTHGRGNTIYF
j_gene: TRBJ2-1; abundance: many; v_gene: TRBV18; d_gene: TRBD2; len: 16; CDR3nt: TGTGCCAGCTCACCCCGGTACGAGCGGGGGTACAATGAGCAGTTCTTC; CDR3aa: CASSPRYERGYNEQFF
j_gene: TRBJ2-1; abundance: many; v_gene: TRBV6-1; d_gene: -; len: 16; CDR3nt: TGTGCCAGCAGTGGTAACAGGGCCGACTTCTACAATGAGCAGTTCTTC; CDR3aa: CASSGNRADFYNEQFF
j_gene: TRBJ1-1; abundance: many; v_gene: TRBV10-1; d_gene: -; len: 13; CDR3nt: TGCGCCAGCAGTGCGGACAGTTACACTGAAGCTTTCTTT; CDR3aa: CASSADSYTEAFF
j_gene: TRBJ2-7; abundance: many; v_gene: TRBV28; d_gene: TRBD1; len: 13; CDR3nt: TGTGCCAGCAGTTTGACAGGGCGCCACGAGCAGTACTTC; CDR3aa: CASSLTGRHEQYF
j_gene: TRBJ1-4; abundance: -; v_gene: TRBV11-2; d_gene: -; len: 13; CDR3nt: TGTGCCAGCAGCTTTACAGCTAATGAAAAACTGTTTTTT; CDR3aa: CASSFTANEKLFF
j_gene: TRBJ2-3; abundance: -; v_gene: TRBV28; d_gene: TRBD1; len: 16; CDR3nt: TGTGCCAGCAGCCTGGTGGGACAGGGAGGGTCAGATACGCAGTATTTT; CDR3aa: CASSLVGQGGSDTQYF
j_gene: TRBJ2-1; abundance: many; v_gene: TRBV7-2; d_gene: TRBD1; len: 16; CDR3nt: TGTGCCAGCAGCTTAGTGGCGGGTGGGACAGTGCATGAGCAGTTCTTC; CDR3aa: CASSLVAGGTVHEQFF
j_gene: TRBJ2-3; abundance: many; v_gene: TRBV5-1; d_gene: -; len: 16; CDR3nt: TGCGCCAGCAGCTTGGCACCGACTAGATCCGCAGATACGCAGTATTTT; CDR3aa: CASSLAPTRSADTQYF
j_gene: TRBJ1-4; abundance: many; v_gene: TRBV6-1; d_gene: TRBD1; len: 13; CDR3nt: TGTGCCAGCAGAGTGACAGGGAAAGGAAAACTGTTTTTT; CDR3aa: CASRVTGKGKLFF
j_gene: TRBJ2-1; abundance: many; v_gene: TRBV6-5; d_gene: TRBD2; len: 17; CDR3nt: TGTGCCAGCAGTTCCCGAAAGGGACTAGCTAATGTCAATGAGCAGTTCTTC; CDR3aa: CASSSRKGLANVNEQFF
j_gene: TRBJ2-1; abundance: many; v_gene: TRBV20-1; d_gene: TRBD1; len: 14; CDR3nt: TGCAGTGCTACCCGGGACAGGGTGTACAATGAGCAGTTCTTC; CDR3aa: CSATRDRVYNEQFF
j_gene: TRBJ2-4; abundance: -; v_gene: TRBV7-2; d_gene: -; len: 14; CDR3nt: TGTGCCAGCAGCTTCATCGCACAGGAGGACATTCAGTACTTC; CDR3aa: CASSFIAQEDIQYF
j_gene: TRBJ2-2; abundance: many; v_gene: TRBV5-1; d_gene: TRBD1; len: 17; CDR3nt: TGCGCCAGCAGCCCCCCTAGACAGGGTGCGAACACCGGGGAGCTGTTTTTT; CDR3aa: CASSPPRQGANTGELFF
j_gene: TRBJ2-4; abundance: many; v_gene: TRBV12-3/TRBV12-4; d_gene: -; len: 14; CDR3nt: TGTGCCAGCGTCCCCACAGGGGCCAAAAACATTCAGTACTTC; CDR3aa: CASVPTGAKNIQYF
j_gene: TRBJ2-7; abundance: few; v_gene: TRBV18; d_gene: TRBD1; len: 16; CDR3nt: TGTGCCAGCTCTCCCACCGGGACAGGGGGTTACTACGAGCAGTACTTC; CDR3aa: CASSPTGTGGYYEQYF
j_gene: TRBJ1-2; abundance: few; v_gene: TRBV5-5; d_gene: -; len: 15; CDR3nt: TGTGCCAGCAGCTTGAACAGCTTAGCTAACTATGGCTACACCTTC; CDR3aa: CASSLNSLANYGYTF
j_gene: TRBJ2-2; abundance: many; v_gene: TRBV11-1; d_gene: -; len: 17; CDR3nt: TGTGCCAGCAGCTTTCGTGTCGGGAGATTCGACACCGGGGAGCTGTTTTTT; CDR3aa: CASSFRVGRFDTGELFF
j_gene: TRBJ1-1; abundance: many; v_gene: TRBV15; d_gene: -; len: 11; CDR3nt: TGTGCCACCAGCAGTCCGGGACCGCATTTCTTT; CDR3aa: CATSSPGPHFF
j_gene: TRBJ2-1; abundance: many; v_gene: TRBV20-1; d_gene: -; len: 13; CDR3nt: TGCAGTGCTAGAGCGGAGCCGGTGAATGAGCAGTTCTTC; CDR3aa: CSARAEPVNEQFF
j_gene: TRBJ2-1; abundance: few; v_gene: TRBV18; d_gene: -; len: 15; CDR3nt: TGTGCCAGCTCCCGAGCGGGACAGGACTACAATGAGCAGTTCTTC; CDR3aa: CASSRAGQDYNEQFF
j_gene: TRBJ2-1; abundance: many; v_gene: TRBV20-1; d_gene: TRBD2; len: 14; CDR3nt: TGCAGTGCCGAATCGACTAGCGGACGGGTTGAGCAGTTCTTC; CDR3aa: CSAESTSGRVEQFF
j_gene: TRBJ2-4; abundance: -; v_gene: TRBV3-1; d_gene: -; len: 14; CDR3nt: TGTGCCAGCAGCTCCTACGGAAATGCCAACATTCAGTACTTC; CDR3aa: CASSSYGNANIQYF
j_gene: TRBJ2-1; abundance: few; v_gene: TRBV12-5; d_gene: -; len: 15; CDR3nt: TGTGCTAGTGGTTTCATGGGGAACTCCTACAATGAGCAGTTCTTC; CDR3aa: CASGFMGNSYNEQFF
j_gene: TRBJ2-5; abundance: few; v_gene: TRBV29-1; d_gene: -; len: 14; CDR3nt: TGCAGCGTACGCCGTCGACAGGTACAAGAGACCCAGTACTTC; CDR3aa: CSVRRRQVQETQYF
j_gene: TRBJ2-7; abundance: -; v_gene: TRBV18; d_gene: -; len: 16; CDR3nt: TGTGCCAGCTCACCAAATCACGCAGGGGCCTCCTACGAGCAGTACTTC; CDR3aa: CASSPNHAGASYEQYF
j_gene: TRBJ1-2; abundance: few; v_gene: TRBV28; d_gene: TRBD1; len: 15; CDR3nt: TGTGCCAGCAGCCGTGGACAGGGCCTGGGGTATGGCTACACCTTC; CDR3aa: CASSRGQGLGYGYTF
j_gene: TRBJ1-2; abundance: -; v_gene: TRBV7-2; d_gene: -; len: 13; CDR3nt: TGTGCCAGCAGCTTAGTCGGGGGGGCTGGCTACACCTTC; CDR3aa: CASSLVGGAGYTF
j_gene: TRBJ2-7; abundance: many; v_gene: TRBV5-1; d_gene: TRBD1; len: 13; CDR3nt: TGCGCCAGCAGCCCCCGGACAGGTGGCGAGCAGTACTTC; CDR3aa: CASSPRTGGEQYF
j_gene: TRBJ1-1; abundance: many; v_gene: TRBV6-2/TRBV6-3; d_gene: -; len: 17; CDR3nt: TGTGCCAGCAGAGATCCGGGACGGATTCCGCTAAACACTGAAGCTTTCTTT; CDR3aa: CASRDPGRIPLNTEAFF
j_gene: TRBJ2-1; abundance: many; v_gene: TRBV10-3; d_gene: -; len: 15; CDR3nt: TGTGCCATCAGTGAGTCACGGGGGACCTACAATGAGCAGTTCTTC; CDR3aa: CAISESRGTYNEQFF